This T cell receptor beta chain was recorded in a study of control samples from healthy donors and cancer patients. V was trimmed by 3 bases and J by 2 bases, leaving 12 bases between them. In germline, CDR1 is DFQATT, CDR2 SNEGSKA (reference sequence). This CDR3 contains 14 residues. Sequencing used immunoSEQ multiplex PCR; TCRdb keeps in-frame clones, though not all of them. The table includes about 85,000 clones, roughly nine tenths detected once. This sequence was found in an older woman in good health. The chain combines TRBV20-1 with TRBJ2-3; no reliable D call. The specimen sequenced was blood. The CDR3 nucleotides are TGCAGTGCTAGTACCGGGCCTCTCACAGATACGCAGTATTTT. Translation gives CSASTGPLTDTQYF.